This TCR beta chain was captured by sequencing in a study of beta chain features in type 1 diabetes (dated by TCRdb to 2016 to 2019). Regarding the complete study: Mean age, gender distribution, total cell number and subset yield were not different between patients and healthy donors. A total of approximately 100,000,000 sorted cells were examined across all samples, and the number of cells per subset was strongly correlated with RNA yield. The study compared the TCRB repertoires of sorted circulating CD4+ T cell subsets in recently diagnosed type 1 diabetes patients with those in matched healthy donors. Regulatory and stem cell-like memory subsets were isolated from only 8 patients and about 8 healthy donors, whereas naive and central memory subsets came from all 30 or so donors.

V is shortened by 0 bases, J by 8 bases, and the region joining them spans 8 bases. Reading the germline V gene (reference sequence) gives CDR1 SEHNR and CDR2 FQNEAQ. Reading from cysteine to phenylalanine, the CDR3 counts 13 amino acids. The only DNA kept is the CDR3, 39 bases in frame from the first base. Each donor gave one peripheral blood draw, averaging roughly 0.11 L, which was collected into heparinised tubes. A BD FACSAria II was used to sort naive, central memory, regulatory and stem cell-like memory CD4+ T cells with a panel that included CD45RO, CCR7, CD25, CD127, CD95 and CD27. Purity was above 95% for every sorted population. Right away, PBMCs were isolated by Lymphoprep density gradient centrifugation and were stained directly, with no culture step. So that batch effects would be minimized, each experiment stained and sorted samples in pairs, pairing one healthy donor with one patient.

The entire amount of isolated RNA was reverse transcribed using the High Capacity cDNA Reverse Transcription Kit, so the sequenced TCRB transcripts were expressed ones. Naive, central memory and regulatory T cell samples underwent deep immunoSEQ sequencing, averaging around 4 million total reads per sample. Sorted cells were lysed in RLT buffer and RNA was extracted with DNase-treated RNeasy Micro or Mini kits, depending on cell number. To prevent cross-contamination, each cell subset was processed individually, whereas patient and healthy donor samples were processed jointly. The immunoSEQ multiplex PCR was used to amplify TCRB sequences from cDNA, generating 87-bp fragments that spanned the CDR3 region. Amplicons were sequenced on the Illumina HiSeq platform. The authors' pipeline ran thus. PCR bias was computationally corrected using synthetic template baselines, reads within Hamming distance 2 were collapsed, and singletons that could not be merged were discarded. Reads were aligned against IMGT so that V, D and J genes, CDR3 length and insertions or deletions at six rearrangement sites could be assigned. Within each subset, clonotype counts were normalized to sorted cell number, and only after that were true diversity and Gini coefficients computed with the tcR R package. Repertoire sharing was quantified using the overlap coefficient calculated on TCRB nucleotide sequences. In TCRdb, the immuneACCESS table is reduced to in-frame sequences with V and J assigned. These tables do not hold every clone; where another copy was compared, an unresolved V gene accounts for under half, and the others remain unexplained. V, J and clone size derive from that table, while D and trimming were established from the DNA sequence. This sample holds around 180,000 clones; over 6% were observed only once. The top ten hold under 0.55% of the sample.

In its sample, this clone was seen a few times. What antigen it recognizes has not been identified. No qualities accompany the bases; no much larger clone lies one base away. Study-wide findings and limitations: HLA sub-analyses involved small numbers of individuals, so any influence of HLA type on TCRB rearrangement remained unresolved. Because cDNA rather than genomic DNA was sequenced, highly expressing activated cells could have been over-represented, although no difference in activation and CD3 levels was found between groups. Patients with type 1 diabetes made fewer insertions and deleted more nucleotides at VDJ recombination sites, implying thymic rearrangement abnormalities. The naive, central memory and regulatory TCRB repertoires appeared to resemble one another more closely among patients than among healthy donors. Shorter templates might be favored by PCR, yet because patient and control samples were amplified and corrected together, any such skew would affect both groups equally. Type 1 diabetes patients showed a moderate but significant shortening of TCRB CDR3 length in all four CD4+ subsets.

The sequenced sample consisted of central memory CD4+ T cells from blood. The chain is assembled from TRBV7-9 and TRBJ2-1; D gene: possibly TRBD2, on 5 matching bases. The source of this sequence is a man aged 18 to 29 with type 1 diabetes. The DNA sequence is as follows: TGTGCCAGCAGCTTAGCGGGAGAGGATGAGCAGTTCTTC. This codes for CASSLAGEDEQFF. The entire variable domain, with the stretches around the CDR3 drawn from the reference TRBV7-9 and TRBJ2-1 proteins, is DTGVSQNPRHKITKRGQNVTFRCDPISEHNRLYWYRQTLGQGPEFLTYFQNEAQLEKSRLLSDRFSAERPKGSFSTLEIQRTEQGDSAMYLCASSLAGEDEQFFGPGTRLTVL.